Following are 29 T cell receptor beta chains from one sample sequenced in a study of CD8 T cells in ankylosing spondylitis. Overall study findings and caveats: A TCR beta motif of eight highly homologous variants appeared characteristic of ankylosing spondylitis blood.

The antigens of these receptors remain unknown. In TCRdb, the 5' RACE reads were re-called with MiXCR into one record per CDR3 protein. Seen here are 350,000 to 450,000 distinct CDR3 sequences, about 25% observed once, and the top ten hold 0.75% to 0.9%. Sample: blood, either unsorted or a sorted T cell fraction (not recorded which). These receptors all come from a male donor with ankylosing spondylitis.

The V gene is TRBV20-1, the J gene TRBJ2-5, with D perhaps matching TRBD2 (5 bases). The V gene's germline CDR1 is DFQATT and CDR2 SNEGSKA (reference sequence). V dropped 5 bases and J dropped 1 base, with 11 bases sitting between them. The CDR3 is 13 residues long. CDR3 amino acids: CSAFSDVQETQYF. The DNA for the CDR3 is TGCAGTGCTTTTAGCGACGTCCAAGAGACCCAGTACTTC.

The gene calls are TRBV5-1 and TRBJ2-1, with 8 nucleotides matching TRBD1. Germline loops: CDR1 SGHRS, CDR2 YFSETQ. With V trimmed by 4 bases and J by 3 bases, 3 bases remained unmatched. CDR3 length: 14 amino acids. CDR3 protein: CASSTDRGYNEQFF. The CDR3 DNA sequence: TGCGCCAGCAGCACCGACAGGGGCTACAATGAGCAGTTCTTC. Based on the CDR3 plus reference TRBV5-1 and TRBJ2-1, the full variable domain is KAGVTQTPRYLIKTRGQQVTLSCSPISGHRSVSWYQQTPGQGLQFLFEYFSETQRNKGNFPGRFSGRQFSNSRSEMNVSTLELGDSALYLCASSTDRGYNEQFFGPGTRLTVL.

This clonotype has more than one count but fewer than ten. The rearrangement links TRBV10-3 to TRBJ2-3; 8 bases are shared with TRBD2. Germline CDR1 ENHRY, CDR2 SYGVKD. The length of the CDR3 is 14 residues. Trimming at V came to 4 bases and at J to 4 bases, leaving 4 bases not matched to a gene. The chain's CDR3 is CAISAGTSPDTQYF. The CDR3 DNA reads as TGTGCCATCAGTGCTGGGACTAGTCCAGATACGCAGTATTTT.

The chain links TRBV7-9 to TRBJ2-2; D call uncertain. Germline-derived CDR1 and CDR2 are SEHNR and FQNEAQ (reference sequence). Trimming cost V 2 bases and J 4 bases, with 5 bases left between them. CDR3 length equals 13 residues. The CDR3 protein is CASSLSPTGELFF. The CDR3 nucleotides are TGTGCCAGCAGCTTATCTCCCACCGGGGAGCTGTTTTTT. The full variable domain, rest sourced from reference TRBV7-9 and TRBJ2-2, is DTGVSQNPRHKITKRGQNVTFRCDPISEHNRLYWYRQTLGQGPEFLTYFQNEAQLEKSRLLSDRFSAERPKGSFSTLEIQRTEQGDSAMYLCASSLSPTGELFFGEGSRLTVL.

The rearrangement links TRBV27 to TRBJ2-1, with D possibly TRBD2 on 5 matching bases. The CDR3 contains 15 residues. Between the trimmed V and J ends, which lost 6 bases and 6 bases, there was a span of 18 bases. The V gene's germline CDR1 is MNHEY and CDR2 SMNVEV (reference sequence). In nucleotides, the CDR3 is TGTGCCAGCAGCGGGCTAGCTACGGGAAGCAATGAGCAGTTCTTC. Its translation is CASSGLATGSNEQFF.

This chain connects TRBV4-1 to TRBJ1-3; D remains unclear. This CDR3 is built from 14 residues. Germline loops: CDR1 MGHRA, CDR2 YSYEKL. The germline V and J ends were trimmed by 0 bases and 2 bases, with 5 bases remaining between them. CDR3 protein: CASSQDTTGNTIYF. CDR3 DNA: TGCGCCAGCAGCCAAGATACAACTGGAAACACCATATATTTT.

A few counts support this clonotype. This chain connects TRBV5-1 to TRBJ2-5; TRBD2 aligns across 14 bases. With V trimmed by 3 bases and J by 5 bases, 6 bases remained unmatched. CDR1 SGHRS and CDR2 YFSETQ come from the germline V gene. The CDR3 contains 16 residues. This chain's CDR3 is CASSSGGLAGEETQYF. CDR3 bases: TGCGCCAGCAGCTCGGGGGGACTAGCGGGAGAGGAGACCCAGTACTTC.

This chain uses TRBV4-2 with TRBJ2-3, with TRBD2 matching 7 bases. The ends lost 4 bases at V and 3 bases at J; junction bases unmatched: 7. The CDR3 length is 15 residues. From germline, CDR1 is LGHNA and CDR2 YNFKEQ. CDR3 protein: CASSRVAGETDTQYF. The CDR3 coding sequence is TGTGCCAGCAGCCGAGTAGCGGGCGAAACAGATACGCAGTATTTT.

In this sample, this clonotype turned up a few times. V gene TRBV20-1 combines with J gene TRBJ2-5; D remains unclear. The germline gives CDR1 DFQATT, CDR2 SNEGSKA (reference sequence). The CDR3 is made up of 11 amino acids. The ends were cut back, 3 bases at V and 5 bases at J, with 7 bases in the middle. CDR3 sequence reads: CSASMGETQYF. The CDR3 nucleotides read TGCAGTGCTAGTATGGGGGAGACCCAGTACTTC.

The rearrangement uses TRBV5-1 and TRBJ2-3; D is possibly TRBD1 (5 bases). Per germline, CDR1 SGHRS and CDR2 YFSETQ. The V gene lost 0 bases and the J gene lost 5 bases, with 10 bases spanning the gap. CDR3 length equals 14 residues. The CDR3: CASSLEGFGDTQYF. In DNA, the CDR3 is TGCGCCAGCAGCTTGGAGGGGTTCGGAGATACGCAGTATTTT.

The rearrangement links TRBV29-1 to TRBJ1-4; D might be TRBD1 (6 bases). CDR1 SQVTM and CDR2 ANQGSEA come from the germline V gene. V dropped 0 bases and J dropped 7 bases, with 15 bases sitting between them. The CDR3 contains 15 residues. CDR3 loop: CSVEEYGRGLEKLFF. As DNA, the CDR3 is TGCAGCGTTGAAGAGTACGGCAGGGGTCTTGAAAAACTGTTTTTT.

CDR3 amino acids: CSVEQGNTDTQYF. CDR3 coding DNA: TGCAGCGTTGAACAGGGAAACACAGATACGCAGTATTTT. V is TRBV29-1 and J is TRBJ2-3, with D possibly TRBD1 on 5 matching bases. Germline CDR1 is SQVTM and CDR2 is ANQGSEA. Trimming cost V 2 bases and J 2 bases, with 8 bases left between them. The CDR3 loop spans 13 amino acids.

The chain carries TRBV13 and TRBJ2-1; the match to TRBD2 covers 7 bases. V lost 4 bases, J lost 0 bases, and 9 bases stayed unmatched. Germline CDR1 is PRHDT and CDR2 is FYEKMQ (reference sequence). This CDR3 is 17 amino acids long. This CDR3 reads CASSYTSLAASYNEQFF. CDR3 coding DNA: TGTGCCAGCAGCTATACCTCGCTAGCGGCCTCCTACAATGAGCAGTTCTTC.

This clonotype was counted a few times. The chain is built from TRBV5-1 and TRBJ2-3; TRBD1 aligns across 8 bases. The CDR3 sequence is 14 residues long. Per germline, CDR1 SGHRS and CDR2 YFSETQ. The V segment lost 3 bases and the J segment 4 bases; nucleotides outside the gene matches: 4. In DNA, the CDR3 is TGCGCCAGCAGCTACCAGGGGGCCTCAGATACGCAGTATTTT. It encodes CASSYQGASDTQYF. Full variable domain (missing parts from reference TRBV5-1 and TRBJ2-3): KAGVTQTPRYLIKTRGQQVTLSCSPISGHRSVSWYQQTPGQGLQFLFEYFSETQRNKGNFPGRFSGRQFSNSRSEMNVSTLELGDSALYLCASSYQGASDTQYFGPGTRLTVL.

This clonotype has more than one count but fewer than ten. The chain links TRBV12-3 or TRBV12-4 to TRBJ2-1; weak D call: TRBD1 (6 bases). With 5 bases removed from V and 5 bases from J, the gap between germline ends came to 13 bases. The CDR3 consists of 14 residues. Here the CDR3 reads CASSRGLGNNEQFF. The CDR3 region has the DNA TGTGCCAGCAGTAGGGGGTTAGGAAACAATGAGCAGTTCTTC.

The V gene is TRBV5-1, the J gene TRBJ2-1, with D uncertain. The CDR3 is made up of 18 amino acids. V was clipped by 0 bases and J by 1 base, with 17 bases between them. Germline assignment: CDR1 SGHRS and CDR2 YFSETQ. For the CDR3, the DNA is TGCGCCAGCAGCTTGGAGTTGAAAATGGTGCATTCCTACAATGAGCAGTTCTTC. As protein: CASSLELKMVHSYNEQFF.

The chain is built from TRBV7-8 and TRBJ2-3; D is ambiguous. Germline V gives CDR1 SGHVS, CDR2 FQNEAQ. V lost 5 bases and J lost 6, with 15 bases in between. This CDR3 has 14 residues. The CDR3 region is CASSVAWVGDTQYF. As DNA, the CDR3 is TGTGCCAGCAGCGTCGCTTGGGTAGGGGATACGCAGTATTTT. The full variable domain, completed using reference TRBV7-8 and TRBJ2-3, is GAGVSQSPRYKVAKRGQDVALRCDPISGHVSLFWYQQALGQGPEFLTYFQNEAQLDKSGLPSDRFFAERPEGSVSTLKIQRTQQEDSAVYLCASSVAWVGDTQYFGPGTRLTVL.

This clonotype was counted between two and nine times. The chain links TRBV12-3 or TRBV12-4 to TRBJ1-2; no clear D. This CDR3 spans 13 amino acids. V shed 4 bases and J shed 5 bases, with 11 bases lying between them. Here the CDR3 reads CASSSTTAYGYTF. DNA of the CDR3: TGTGCCAGCAGTTCGACGACCGCTTATGGCTACACCTTC.

This clonotype was seen a handful of times. This rearrangement joins TRBV4-2 to TRBJ1-4, with D unclear. This CDR3 region has 16 residues. Per the germline V gene, CDR1 is LGHNA and CDR2 is YNFKEQ. Trimming removed 0 bases at V and 3 bases at J, with 11 bases between. This CDR3 reads CASSQEGRAANEKLFF. Written as DNA, the CDR3 is TGTGCCAGCAGCCAAGAGGGAAGGGCAGCTAATGAAAAACTGTTTTTT.

This clonotype was seen a single time. J is TRBJ2-2 and V is TRBV6-1, with TRBD1 matching 8 bases. The ends lost 4 bases at V and 4 bases at J; junction bases unmatched: 5. Per germline, CDR1 MNHNS and CDR2 SASEGT. The CDR3 sequence is 15 residues long. The CDR3 DNA reads as TGTGCCAGCAGTGCCAGGGGGCGCAGCACCGGGGAGCTGTTTTTT. Translated: CASSARGRSTGELFF.

V and J are TRBV24-1 and TRBJ1-5; no firm D call. Germline CDR1 reads KGHDR; CDR2 reads SFDVKD. CDR3 size: 12 residues. V shed 4 bases and J shed 9 bases, with 9 bases lying between them. CDR3 in DNA: TGTGCCACCAGTGACGAGGGTCGGCCCCAGCATTTT. It translates to CATSDEGRPQHF.

This clonotype was seen a handful of times. The chain links TRBV10-3 to TRBJ1-3; 7 bases line up with TRBD1. The CDR3 has 18 amino acids. The germline V gene has CDR1 ENHRY and CDR2 SYGVKD. After removal of 6 bases from V and 1 base from J, the junction contained 15 bases not matched to a gene. As DNA, the CDR3 is TGTGCCATCAGCCTTTCCCCGGGACAGATCATTTCTGGAAACACCATATATTTT. It translates to CAISLSPGQIISGNTIYF.

This chain joins TRBV20-1 and TRBJ2-1; 10 nucleotides match TRBD2. Germline loops: CDR1 DFQATT, CDR2 SNEGSKA (reference sequence). The CDR3 is 15 residues long. Trimming removed 3 bases from V and 10 bases from J; junction bases left unmatched: 12. CDR3 protein: CSASGSSGGPREQFF. The DNA for the CDR3 is TGCAGTGCTAGTGGGTCTAGCGGGGGACCTCGGGAGCAGTTCTTC.

This chain connects TRBV5-1 to TRBJ2-5; 13 bases line up with TRBD2. Germline V CDR1 and CDR2: SGHRS, YFSETQ. The CDR3 covers 15 residues. The V and J ends lost 4 bases and 5 bases, in that order; junction bases with no gene match: 5. The CDR3 DNA reads as TGCGCCAGCAGCAGTCTACTAGCGGGAGGGGAGACCCAGTACTTC. Protein product: CASSSLLAGGETQYF.

This chain uses TRBV27 with TRBJ2-5; a weak D match, TRBD1 (5 bases). Germline lookup yields CDR1 MNHEY and CDR2 SMNVEV (reference sequence). This CDR3 comprises 13 residues. With 4 bases removed from V and 1 base from J, the gap between germline ends came to 7 bases. CDR3 DNA: TGTGCCAGCAGTTACAGGTTCCAAGAGACCCAGTACTTC. Protein product: CASSYRFQETQYF.

The rearrangement uses TRBV7-9 and TRBJ1-1, with D possibly matching TRBD1 (5 bases). Germline assignment: CDR1 SEHNR and CDR2 FQNEAQ (reference sequence). The CDR3 covers 13 residues. V lost 6 bases and J 4 bases, leaving 12 bases between the germline ends. The DNA for the CDR3 is TGTGCCAGCAGGCAACAGGAGGGCACTGAAGCTTTCTTT. This encodes CASRQQEGTEAFF.

This clonotype was counted a few times. The J gene is TRBJ1-1, the V gene TRBV7-8, with D perhaps TRBD1 (5 bases). V was shortened by 0 bases and J by 12 bases, with 17 bases between the two germline ends. Germline CDR1 reads SGHVS; CDR2 reads FQNEAQ. The CDR3 contains 14 residues. As DNA, the CDR3 is TGTGCCAGCAGCTTAGCGCGACAGCCTACGGTCCCTTTCTTT. Its protein is CASSLARQPTVPFF.

The CDR3 DNA is TGCAGTGCTCAACTAGCGGGAGAAATCGATACGCAGTATTTT. Protein product: CSAQLAGEIDTQYF. The V gene is TRBV20-1, the J gene TRBJ2-3; TRBD2 aligns across 11 bases. The CDR3 runs to 14 residues. V dropped 5 bases and J dropped 6; count of bases not matched to a gene: 7. Looked up from germline, CDR1 is DFQATT and CDR2 is SNEGSKA (reference sequence).

This clonotype was found a few times. The chain combines TRBV20-1 with TRBJ2-2; 9 bases map to TRBD1. The CDR3 has 15 residues. The germline CDR1 and CDR2 sequences are DFQATT and SNEGSKA (reference sequence). Trimming at V came to 3 bases and at J to 5 bases, leaving 7 bases not matched to a gene. The CDR3 is CSAREQGARTGELFF. The DNA for the CDR3 is TGCAGTGCTAGGGAACAGGGGGCGAGAACCGGGGAGCTGTTTTTT.